These 4 T cell receptor beta chains were sequenced from one sample in a study of CD8 T cells in ankylosing spondylitis. TCRdb reprocessed the 5' RACE reads with MiXCR, giving one entry per CDR3 protein. The sample yields around 140,000 distinct CDR3 sequences, roughly a sixth seen once. Points from the study as a whole: Characteristic of ankylosing spondylitis blood, it appeared, was a TCR beta motif comprising several highly homologous variants.

These receptors' targets are unknown. Sequenced sample: blood, either unsorted or a sorted T cell fraction (not recorded which). Every receptor here comes from a male donor with ankylosing spondylitis.

This clonotype appeared a few times. The chain couples TRBV7-6 to TRBJ2-3; TRBD1 or TRBD2 may be the D gene (6 bases each). There are 16 residues in the CDR3. Germline V gene data show CDR1 as SGHVS and CDR2 as FNYEAQ. V gave up 7 bases and J gave up 3 bases, with 20 bases separating them. The CDR3 DNA reads as TGTGCCAGCACCCCACCCCAAGGGGGGAGTACAGATACGCAGTATTTT. Translation: CASTPPQGGSTDTQYF.

This clonotype was observed a handful of times. The chain carries TRBV5-1 and TRBJ2-7; 12 bases map to TRBD2. Trimming removed 5 bases from V and 3 bases from J; junction bases left unmatched: 0. Germline V lookup: CDR1 SGHRS, CDR2 YFSETQ. CDR3 length equals 13 residues. The CDR3 sequence is CASRTSGSYEQYF. CDR3 sequence (DNA): TGCGCCAGCAGGACTAGCGGGAGCTACGAGCAGTACTTC.

This chain links TRBV27 with TRBJ2-1; D is uncertain. This CDR3 is 13 amino acids long. Germline V lookup: CDR1 MNHEY, CDR2 SMNVEV (reference sequence). Trimming took off 10 bases at V and 5 bases at J, with 15 bases between the two ends. Written as DNA, the CDR3 is TGTGCCACTGCAGATTTCCTCCACAATGAGCAGTTCTTC. Protein sequence: CATADFLHNEQFF.

This clonotype was seen a handful of times. The chain carries TRBV4-2 and TRBJ2-3; TRBD1 is a possible D gene (6 bases). Germline CDR1 LGHNA, CDR2 YNFKEQ. The germline V and J ends were trimmed by 0 bases and 8 bases, with 15 bases remaining between them. The CDR3 is made up of 15 amino acids. Here the CDR3 DNA reads TGTGCCAGCAGCCAAGACCTCAGGGGCGGAGGTACGCAGTATTTT. As protein: CASSQDLRGGGTQYF.